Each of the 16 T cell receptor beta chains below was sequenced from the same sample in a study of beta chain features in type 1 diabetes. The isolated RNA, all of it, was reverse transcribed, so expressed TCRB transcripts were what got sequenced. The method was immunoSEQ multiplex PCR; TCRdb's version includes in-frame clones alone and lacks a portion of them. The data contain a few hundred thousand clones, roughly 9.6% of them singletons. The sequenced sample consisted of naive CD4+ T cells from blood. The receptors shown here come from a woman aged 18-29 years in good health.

The CDR3 loop reads CASSEAGSQETQYF. CDR3 bases: TGTGCCAGCAGTGAAGCGGGGAGCCAAGAGACCCAGTACTTC. The rearrangement uses TRBV6-1 and TRBJ2-5, with a weak D call TRBD2 (5 bases). Germline CDR1 and CDR2: MNHNS and SASEGT. V shed 0 bases and J shed 1 base, with 6 bases lying between them. The CDR3 has 14 amino acids.

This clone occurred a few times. The CDR3 region is CASSLGGSINEQFF. CDR3 in DNA: TGCGCCAGCAGCTTGGGTGGGAGTATAAATGAGCAGTTCTTC. The chain links TRBV5-1 to TRBJ2-1; possibly TRBD2 for D (5 bases). The V gene's germline CDR1 is SGHRS and CDR2 YFSETQ. With 0 bases removed from V and 7 bases from J, the gap between germline ends came to 11 bases. This CDR3 has 14 residues.

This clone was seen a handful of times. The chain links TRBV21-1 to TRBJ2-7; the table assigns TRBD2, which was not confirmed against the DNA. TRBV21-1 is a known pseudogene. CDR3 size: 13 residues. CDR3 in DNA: TGTGCCAGCACCACCGTTGGGAGACGCGAGCAGTACTTC. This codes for CASTTVGRREQYF.

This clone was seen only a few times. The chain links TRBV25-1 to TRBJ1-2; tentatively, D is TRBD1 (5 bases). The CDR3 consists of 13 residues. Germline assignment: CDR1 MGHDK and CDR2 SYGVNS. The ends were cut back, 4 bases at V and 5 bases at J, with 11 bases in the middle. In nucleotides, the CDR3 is TGTGCCAGCAGTGTAGACAGAACATATGGCTACACCTTC. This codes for CASSVDRTYGYTF.

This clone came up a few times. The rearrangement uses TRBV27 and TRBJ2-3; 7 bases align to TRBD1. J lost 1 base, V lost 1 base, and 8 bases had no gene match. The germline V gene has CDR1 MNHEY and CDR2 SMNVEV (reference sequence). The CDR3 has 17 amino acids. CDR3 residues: CASSLFPRGRGTDTQYF. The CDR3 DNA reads TGTGCCAGCAGTTTATTCCCCAGGGGGAGAGGCACAGATACGCAGTATTTT.

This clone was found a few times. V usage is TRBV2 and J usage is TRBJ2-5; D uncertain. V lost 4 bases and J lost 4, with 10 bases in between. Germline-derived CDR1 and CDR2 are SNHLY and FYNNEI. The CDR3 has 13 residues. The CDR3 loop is CASSVLVRETQYF. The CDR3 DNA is TGTGCCAGCAGTGTACTTGTACGAGAGACCCAGTACTTC.

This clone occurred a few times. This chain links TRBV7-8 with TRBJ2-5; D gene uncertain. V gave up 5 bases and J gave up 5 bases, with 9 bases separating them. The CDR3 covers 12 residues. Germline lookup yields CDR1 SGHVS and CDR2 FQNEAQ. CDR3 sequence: CASSPNVETQYF. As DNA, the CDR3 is TGTGCCAGCAGCCCAAATGTCGAGACCCAGTACTTC.

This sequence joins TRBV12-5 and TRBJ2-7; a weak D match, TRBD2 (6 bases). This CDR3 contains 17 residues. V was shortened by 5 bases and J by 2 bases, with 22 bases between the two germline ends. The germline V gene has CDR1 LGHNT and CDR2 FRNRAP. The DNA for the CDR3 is TGTGCTAGTGGTGGTACAATTGAGGGCGGGAACGCCTACGAGCAGTACTTC. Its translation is CASGGTIEGGNAYEQYF.

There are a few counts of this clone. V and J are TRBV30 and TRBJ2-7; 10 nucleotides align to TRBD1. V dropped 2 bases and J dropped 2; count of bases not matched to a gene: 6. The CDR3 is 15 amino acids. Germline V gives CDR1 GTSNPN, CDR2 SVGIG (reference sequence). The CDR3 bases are TGTGCCTGGAGTCTGGGGACAGGGGCCACCTACGAGCAGTACTTC. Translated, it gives CAWSLGTGATYEQYF.

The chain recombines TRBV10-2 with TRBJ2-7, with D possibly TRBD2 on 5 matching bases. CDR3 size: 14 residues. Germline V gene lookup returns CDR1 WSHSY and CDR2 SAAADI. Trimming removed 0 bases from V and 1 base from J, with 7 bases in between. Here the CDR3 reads CASSESRVSYEQYF. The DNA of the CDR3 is TGCGCCAGCAGTGAGTCGAGGGTTTCCTACGAGCAGTACTTC.

DNA of the CDR3: TGTGCCAGCAGCCAGTTCCCCGGGACAGGGGGCGGCGAGCAGTACTTC. It translates to CASSQFPGTGGGEQYF. The chain links TRBV9 to TRBJ2-7; 12 bases align to TRBD1. The CDR3 covers 16 residues. Trimming removed 4 bases from V and 6 bases from J; junction bases left unmatched: 11. CDR1 is SGDLS, CDR2 YYNGEE, per germline.

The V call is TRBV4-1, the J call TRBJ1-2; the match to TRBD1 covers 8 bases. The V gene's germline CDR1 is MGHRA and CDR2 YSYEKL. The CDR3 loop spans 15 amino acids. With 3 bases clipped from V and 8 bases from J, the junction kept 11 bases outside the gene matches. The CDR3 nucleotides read TGCGCCAGCAGCCACCCCGCAGGGGGCGCGGGAGGCTACACCTTC. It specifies CASSHPAGGAGGYTF.

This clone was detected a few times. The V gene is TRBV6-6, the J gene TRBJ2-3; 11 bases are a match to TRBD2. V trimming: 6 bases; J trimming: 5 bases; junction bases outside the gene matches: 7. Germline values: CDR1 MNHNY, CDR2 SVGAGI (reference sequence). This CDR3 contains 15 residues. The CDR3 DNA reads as TGTGCCAGCAGACGTTTAGCGGGAGGGCAAGATACGCAGTATTTT. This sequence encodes CASRRLAGGQDTQYF.

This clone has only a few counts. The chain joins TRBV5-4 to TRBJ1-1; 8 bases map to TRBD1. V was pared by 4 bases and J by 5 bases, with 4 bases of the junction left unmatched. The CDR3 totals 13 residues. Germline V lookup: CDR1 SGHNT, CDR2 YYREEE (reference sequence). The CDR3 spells CASSQGARTEAFF. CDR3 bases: TGTGCCAGCAGCCAGGGGGCTCGAACTGAAGCTTTCTTT.

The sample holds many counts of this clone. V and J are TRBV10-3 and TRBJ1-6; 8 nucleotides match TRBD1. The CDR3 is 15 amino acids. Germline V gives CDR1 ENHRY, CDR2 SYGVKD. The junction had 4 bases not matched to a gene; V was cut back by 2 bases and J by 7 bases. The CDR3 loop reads CAISEGRTGNSPLHF. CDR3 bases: TGTGCCATCAGTGAGGGGAGGACAGGGAATTCACCCCTCCACTTT.

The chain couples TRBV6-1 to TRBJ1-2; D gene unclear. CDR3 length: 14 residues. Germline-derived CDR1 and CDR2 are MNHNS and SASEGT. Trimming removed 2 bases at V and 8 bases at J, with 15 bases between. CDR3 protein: CASSEHRGLPGYTF. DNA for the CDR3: TGTGCCAGCAGTGAACATCGGGGTCTGCCCGGCTACACCTTC.